Following are 30 T cell receptor beta chains from one sample sequenced in a study of T cells in Graves' hyperthyroidism and ophthalmopathy. TCR beta CDR3 region amplification was performed from RNA transcripts. Primed by the HTBI set, a first-round RT-PCR was run on the TCR CDR3. One entry per CDR3 protein, called by TCRdb with MiXCR from the multiplex PCR reads. The data hold about 380,000 distinct CDR3 sequences, with about a fifth observed a single time. Sequencing input: blood. The receptors here all came from a man aged 18-30 years with Graves' ophthalmopathy.

This clonotype was detected ten times or more. The DNA for the CDR3 is TGCGCCAGCAGCTTTAGCGGGGGGCGATACAATGAGCAGTTCTTC. The encoded protein is CASSFSGGRYNEQFF. The chain couples TRBV5-1 to TRBJ2-1, with 10 bases identical to TRBD2. Germline V gene sequence: CDR1 SGHRS, CDR2 YFSETQ. There are 15 residues in the CDR3. The trim removed 2 bases at V and 4 bases at J, leaving 3 bases unmatched.

This clonotype was detected ten times or more. The CDR3 bases are TGTGCCAGCAGCGTAGCGGAAGTGAACACTGAAGCTTTCTTT. Amino acid sequence: CASSVAEVNTEAFF. The chain joins TRBV9 to TRBJ1-1, with D uncertain. CDR3 length: 14 residues. Germline CDR1 SGDLS, CDR2 YYNGEE. Trimming removed 0 bases from V and 0 bases from J, with 6 bases in between.

Of note for this clonotype: This may arise from a read error, as a much more abundant clone is one base away. The chain combines TRBV3-1 with TRBJ2-1; TRBD1 matches 10 bases. The CDR3 extends over 15 amino acids. Germline V gene data show CDR1 as LGHDT and CDR2 as YNNKEL (reference sequence). V dropped 3 bases and J dropped 10; count of bases not matched to a gene: 9. The chain's CDR3 is CASSQQDRGHIEQFF. CDR3 sequence (DNA): TGTGCCAGCAGCCAGCAAGACAGGGGGCATATCGAGCAGTTCTTC.

Many counts were recorded for this clonotype. The rearrangement uses TRBV2 and TRBJ2-1; 11 bases are a match to TRBD2. Per germline, CDR1 SNHLY and CDR2 FYNNEI. CDR3 length equals 15 residues. J lost 4 bases, V lost 6 bases, and 5 bases had no gene match. CDR3 residues: CASSSSGGPYNEQFF. The CDR3 coding sequence is TGTGCCAGCAGCTCTAGCGGGGGGCCTTACAATGAGCAGTTCTTC.

This clonotype was counted a few times. The rearrangement links TRBV29-1 to TRBJ2-5; tentatively, D is TRBD1 or TRBD2 (5 bases each). Trimming left V 2 bases short and J 1 base short, with 14 bases between. The CDR3 is made up of 15 amino acids. CDR1 is SQVTM, CDR2 ANQGSEA, per germline. CDR3 region: CSVEPRGTSQETQYF. The CDR3 DNA follows: TGCAGCGTTGAACCCCGAGGGACCTCCCAAGAGACCCAGTACTTC.

This clonotype was counted ten times or more. This chain connects TRBV7-3 to TRBJ2-1, with TRBD2 identical over 10 bases. Trimming took 4 bases from V and 7 from J; bases not matched to a gene: 7. The CDR3 runs to 15 residues. Germline CDR1 and CDR2: SGHTA and FQGTGA. For the CDR3, the DNA is TGTGCCAGCAGCTACCATAGCGGGGGGACTAATGAGCAGTTCTTC. Residues: CASSYHSGGTNEQFF.

The V gene is TRBV11-2, the J gene TRBJ2-4; D ambiguous. Trimming left V 6 bases short and J 3 bases short, with 15 bases between. The germline CDR1 and CDR2 sequences are SGHAT and FQNNGV. This CDR3 has 15 residues. This CDR3 reads CASSLTAIVKNIQYF. In nucleotides, the CDR3 is TGTGCCAGCAGTTTAACAGCAATAGTCAAAAACATTCAGTACTTC. The full variable domain, completed using reference TRBV11-2 and TRBJ2-4, is EAGVAQSPRYKIIEKRQSVAFWCNPISGHATLYWYQQILGQGPKLLIQFQNNGVVDDSQLPKDRFSAERLKGVDSTLKIQPAKLEDSAVYLCASSLTAIVKNIQYFGAGTRLSVL.

The J gene is TRBJ2-3, the V gene TRBV27; a weak D match, TRBD1 (5 bases). The CDR3 contains 16 residues. V lost 0 bases, J lost 7 bases, and 17 bases lay in between. CDR1 is MNHEY, CDR2 SMNVEV, per germline (reference sequence). The CDR3 nucleotides read TGTGCCAGCAGTTTATCGACAGCCTTCTTGACTCATACGCAGTATTTT. Protein: CASSLSTAFLTHTQYF.

The chain employs TRBV6-1 and TRBJ2-2; TRBD1 matches at 8 bases. Germline lookup yields CDR1 MNHNS and CDR2 SASEGT. Trimming took 5 bases from V and 2 from J; bases not matched to a gene: 4. The CDR3 length is 15 residues. The CDR3 DNA reads as TGTGCCAGCAGTTGGGACAGGTCCAACACCGGGGAGCTGTTTTTT. Translation: CASSWDRSNTGELFF.

This clonotype appeared a few times. This chain connects TRBV19 to TRBJ1-5, with D possibly TRBD1 on 5 matching bases. Germline V gene sequence: CDR1 LNHDA, CDR2 SQIVND (reference sequence). This CDR3 has 14 amino acids. The V and J ends lost 8 bases and 7 bases respectively, with 18 bases between them. CDR3 amino acids: CASETGREGQPQHF. The CDR3 coding sequence is TGTGCCAGTGAGACTGGGAGGGAGGGGCAGCCCCAGCATTTT.

V is TRBV7-2 and J is TRBJ2-1; 7 nucleotides match TRBD1. V shed 4 bases and J 8 bases; nucleotides not matched to a gene: 8. The germline V gene has CDR1 SGHTA and CDR2 FQGNSA. This CDR3 contains 14 residues. The CDR3: CASSSQAQGYEQFF. CDR3 bases: TGTGCCAGCAGCTCCCAAGCACAGGGGTATGAGCAGTTCTTC.

The rearrangement uses TRBV19 and TRBJ2-1; D gene uncertain. Germline CDR1 LNHDA, CDR2 SQIVND (reference sequence). The CDR3 loop spans 14 amino acids. Between the trimmed V and J ends, which lost 1 base and 7 bases, there was a span of 11 bases. The CDR3 loop is CASSIGGSGNEQFF. CDR3 nucleotide sequence: TGTGCCAGTAGTATAGGTGGGTCCGGTAATGAGCAGTTCTTC.

This clonotype was counted ten times or more. The chain is built from TRBV4-2 and TRBJ2-1; weak D call: TRBD2 (7 bases). This CDR3 has 15 residues. Germline V lookup: CDR1 LGHNA, CDR2 YNFKEQ. Between the trimmed V and J ends, which lost 0 bases and 7 bases, there was a span of 13 bases. The chain's CDR3 is CASSQDLGGQNEQFF. In DNA form, the CDR3 reads TGTGCCAGCAGCCAAGATTTGGGGGGGCAGAATGAGCAGTTCTTC.

This clonotype came up many times. The gene calls are TRBV28 and TRBJ2-7, with D possibly being TRBD1 or TRBD2 (5 bases each). Germline V lookup: CDR1 MDHEN, CDR2 SYDVKM. The CDR3 runs 15 residues. V lost 4 bases and J lost 5, with 18 bases in between. The DNA for the CDR3 is TGTGCCAGCAGTTCCCCCGGGACCGCGTTGGACGAGCAGTACTTC. It specifies CASSSPGTALDEQYF.

This clonotype was detected only once. A much larger clone is a single base away; this may be a read error. As the CDR3 is not closed by the conserved phenylalanine or tryptophan, this likely results from a read error. The chain couples TRBV12-3 or TRBV12-4 to TRBJ1-2; D remains ambiguous. Between the trimmed V and J ends, which lost 4 bases and 2 bases, there was a span of 8 bases. The CDR3 sequence is 13 residues long. The CDR3 spells CASSWERNYGYTI. The CDR3 region has the DNA TGTGCCAGCAGTTGGGAACGGAACTATGGCTACACCATC.

This clonotype was observed many times. The chain uses TRBV5-8 and TRBJ1-2; D unclear. The germline V gene encodes CDR1 SGHTS and CDR2 YDEGEE. V gave up 0 bases and J gave up 7 bases, with 10 bases separating them. CDR3 length equals 13 residues. Here the CDR3 DNA reads TGTGCCAGCAGCTTGGACGGCGAACGTGGCTACACCTTC. Translating gives CASSLDGERGYTF.

This clonotype has ten or more counts. The chain combines TRBV5-1 with TRBJ2-5, with 8 positions matching TRBD2. The J segment lost 3 bases and the V segment lost 4 bases, leaving 11 bases of the junction unmatched. There are 16 residues in the CDR3. The V gene's germline CDR1 is SGHRS and CDR2 YFSETQ. Here the CDR3 reads CASSLGTRVVEETQYF. CDR3 bases: TGCGCCAGCAGCCTCGGGACTAGGGTTGTCGAAGAGACCCAGTACTTC.

The chain's CDR3 is CATQNGGTTDTQYF. CDR3 coding DNA: TGCGCCACTCAAAACGGGGGCACAACAGATACGCAGTATTTT. This rearrangement joins TRBV10-1 to TRBJ2-3; the D call may be TRBD1 or TRBD2 (6 bases each). Germline CDR1 is WNHNN and CDR2 is SYGVQD (reference sequence). The CDR3 runs 14 residues. Deletions cut 10 bases from V and 3 bases from J, with 17 bases between.

There are a few counts of this clonotype. The chain links TRBV4-1 to TRBJ1-3; no clear D gene. Trimming took off 1 base at V and 2 bases at J, with 6 bases between the two ends. Germline loops: CDR1 MGHRA, CDR2 YSYEKL. The CDR3 loop spans 14 amino acids. The CDR3, as DNA: TGCGCCAGCAGCCAAGTGCCTGCTGGAAACACCATATATTTT. Protein: CASSQVPAGNTIYF.

A few counts support this clonotype. The V gene is TRBV10-3, the J gene TRBJ1-4; D might be TRBD1 (6 bases). Trimming took 5 bases from V and 4 from J, leaving 14 bases between them. Germline CDR1 reads ENHRY; CDR2 reads SYGVKD. There are 15 residues in the CDR3. CDR3 sequence reads: CAISKYRVGNEKLFF. DNA for the CDR3: TGTGCCATCAGTAAATACAGGGTTGGTAATGAAAAACTGTTTTTT.

This clonotype was detected a few times. The chain links TRBV9 to TRBJ2-1; D is perhaps TRBD2 (5 bases). V lost 4 bases and J lost 8, with 22 bases in between. The CDR3 totals 16 residues. Germline loops: CDR1 SGDLS, CDR2 YYNGEE. CDR3 loop: CASSLPIRDTNDEQFF. The DNA of the CDR3 is TGTGCCAGCAGCCTCCCGATCCGGGATACTAATGATGAGCAGTTCTTC. Full variable domain (remainder filled in from reference TRBV9 and TRBJ2-1): DSGVTQTPKHLITATGQRVTLRCSPRSGDLSVYWYQQSLDQGLQFLIQYYNGEERAKGNILERFSAQQFPDLHSELNLSSLELGDSALYFCASSLPIRDTNDEQFFGPGTRLTVL.

There are a few counts of this clonotype. V gene TRBV7-9 combines with J gene TRBJ2-5; TRBD1 aligns across 12 bases. The CDR3 has 16 residues. J was trimmed by 4 bases and V by 5 bases; bases with no gene match: 8. Germline V CDR1 and CDR2: SEHNR, FQNEAQ (reference sequence). The CDR3, as DNA: TGTGCCAGCAGCGTACCCGGGACAGGGGGCAGAGAGACCCAGTACTTC. It codes for CASSVPGTGGRETQYF.

This clonotype was found many times. The V and J genes are TRBV5-1 and TRBJ1-1, with D uncertain. Trimming cost V 1 base and J 4 bases, with 14 bases left between them. CDR1 SGHRS and CDR2 YFSETQ come from the germline V gene. This CDR3 has 15 amino acids. The CDR3, as DNA: TGCGCCAGCAGCTTGCCCAGAGACCCCGCCACTGAAGCTTTCTTT. It specifies CASSLPRDPATEAFF.

In this sample, this clonotype turned up a few times. Possible read error: a much larger clone is one base away. The rearrangement uses TRBV5-1 and TRBJ2-1; D remains ambiguous. The V gene's germline CDR1 is SGHRS and CDR2 YFSETQ. The CDR3 has 16 residues. Trimming took 0 bases from V and 0 from J, leaving 10 bases between them. Here the CDR3 DNA reads TGCGCCAGCAGCTTGGTATCCAGGATCTCCTACAATGAGCAGTTCTTC. It codes for CASSLVSRISYNEQFF.

J is TRBJ1-4 and V is TRBV4-1, with 10 bases lining up with TRBD1. Losses at the gene ends were 0 bases for V and 8 bases for J; bases not matched to a gene: 12. Germline assignment: CDR1 MGHRA and CDR2 YSYEKL. This CDR3 contains 18 residues. The CDR3 sequence: CASSQEWGQGRLREKLFF. CDR3 coding DNA: TGCGCCAGCAGCCAAGAATGGGGACAGGGGCGCCTTCGAGAAAAACTGTTTTTT.

This chain links TRBV7-3 with TRBJ2-3, with TRBD2 matching 9 bases. The CDR3 runs to 15 residues. Germline V CDR1 and CDR2: SGHTA, FQGTGA. The trim removed 5 bases at V and 6 bases at J, leaving 9 bases unmatched. CDR3 nucleotides: TGTGCCAGCAGCGAAACCGGGACTAGCATGGATACGCAGTATTTT. It encodes CASSETGTSMDTQYF.

At least ten counts were recorded for this clonotype. The chain recombines TRBV5-1 with TRBJ1-2, with a weak D call TRBD1 (6 bases). The germline V gene has CDR1 SGHRS and CDR2 YFSETQ. V lost 4 bases and J 4 bases, leaving 11 bases between the germline ends. There are 13 residues in the CDR3. The CDR3 DNA sequence: TGCGCCAGCAGCCTCGGACAGCTCTATGGCTACACCTTC. Translating it yields CASSLGQLYGYTF. The whole variable domain, remainder taken from reference TRBV5-1 and TRBJ1-2, is KAGVTQTPRYLIKTRGQQVTLSCSPISGHRSVSWYQQTPGQGLQFLFEYFSETQRNKGNFPGRFSGRQFSNSRSEMNVSTLELGDSALYLCASSLGQLYGYTFGSGTRLTVV.

Worth noting for this clonotype: A read error may explain this, as a much larger clone is one base away. This chain joins TRBV7-9 and TRBJ2-1, with TRBD1 identical over 10 bases. Germline-derived CDR1 and CDR2 are SEHNR and FQNEAQ (reference sequence). This CDR3 is 16 amino acids long. CDR3 protein: CASNLIGQGVGDEQFF. CDR3 coding DNA: TGTGCCAGCAACTTAATCGGACAGGGGGTAGGGGATGAGCAGTTCTTC.

This chain joins TRBV12-3 or TRBV12-4 and TRBJ2-5; D is unresolved. V shed 5 bases and J shed 5 bases, with 9 bases lying between them. The CDR3 sequence is 12 residues long. The DNA of the CDR3 is TGTGCCAGCAGTGCCCGGACCGAGACCCAGTACTTC. Translated, it gives CASSARTETQYF.

This clonotype came up a few times. The rearrangement joins TRBV29-1 to TRBJ1-1; D gene uncertain. The V gene's germline CDR1 is SQVTM and CDR2 ANQGSEA. V lost 2 bases and J 8 bases, leaving 9 bases between the germline ends. The CDR3 contains 11 residues. Written as DNA, the CDR3 is TGCAGCGTTGAACCGGGTGGGGAAGCTTTCTTT. Translation: CSVEPGGEAFF.